The 21 T cell receptor beta chains in this list originate from one sample, sequenced in a study of T-cell memory formation after mild COVID-19. From the 5' RACE reads, TCRdb called clonotypes with MiXCR, one entry per CDR3 protein. The sample gives a few hundred thousand distinct CDR3 sequences, under 20% of which show up once; more than 20% is in the top ten. Sequencing used PBMCs or a T cell subset sorted from them (not recorded which). Every receptor here comes from a man younger than 30 who had mild COVID-19 (a few samples of this study predate the infection). Cell type and time point are not known.

This chain links TRBV28 with TRBJ2-3; 7 nucleotides agree with TRBD1. Germline trimming cut 3 bases from V and 6 bases from J; bases unmatched to any gene: 15. The germline gives CDR1 MDHEN, CDR2 SYDVKM. CDR3 length: 17 residues. The CDR3 reads CASSFLRTGNTADTQYF. The CDR3, as DNA: TGTGCCAGCAGTTTTTTAAGGACAGGTAACACAGCCGATACGCAGTATTTT.

This clonotype was counted at least ten times. The chain uses TRBV30 and TRBJ2-3, with 7 bases matching TRBD1. V lost 2 bases to trimming and J lost 2 bases; unmatched junction nucleotides: 7. This CDR3 has 15 amino acids. Germline-derived CDR1 and CDR2 are GTSNPN and SVGIG (reference sequence). The CDR3 loop reads CAWSHGTANTDTQYF. In DNA form, the CDR3 reads TGTGCCTGGAGTCACGGGACAGCTAACACAGATACGCAGTATTTT.

This clonotype was recorded a few times. This CDR3 reads CASSLERVNYGYTF. The CDR3 DNA reads TGTGCCAGCAGCTTAGAGAGAGTTAACTATGGCTACACCTTC. This chain joins TRBV7-8 and TRBJ1-2; D not resolved. The CDR3 sequence is 14 residues long. Looked up from germline, CDR1 is SGHVS and CDR2 is FQNEAQ. V was pared by 1 base and J by 1 base, with 7 bases between.

The V call is TRBV20-1, the J call TRBJ1-5, with TRBD1 as a possible D gene (6 bases). Per germline, CDR1 DFQATT and CDR2 SNEGSKA (reference sequence). The V end was cut by 2 bases, the J end by 2 bases, with 13 bases between. CDR3 length equals 15 residues. The CDR3 sequence: CSARFDRKGNQPQHF. The CDR3 bases are TGCAGTGCTAGATTTGACAGGAAGGGCAATCAGCCCCAGCATTTT.

The sample holds many counts of this clonotype. The chain recombines TRBV10-3 with TRBJ2-7, with no clear D. The germline V gene encodes CDR1 ENHRY and CDR2 SYGVKD. The CDR3 extends over 12 amino acids. The V end was cut by 10 bases, the J end by 3 bases, with 13 bases between. CDR3 in amino acids: CATSIDIYEQYF. For the CDR3, the DNA is TGTGCCACCTCCATTGACATCTACGAGCAGTACTTC.

This clonotype has at least ten counts. This sequence joins TRBV12-3 or TRBV12-4 and TRBJ1-5; 8 bases are shared with TRBD1. The junction had 8 bases not matched to a gene; V was cut back by 5 bases and J by 8 bases. This CDR3 has 14 residues. The CDR3 nucleotides read TGTGCCAGCAGTCTCCAGGGGGCTGGGAAGCCCCAGCATTTT. This codes for CASSLQGAGKPQHF.

The chain employs TRBV7-8 and TRBJ2-3; 8 positions match TRBD1. V lost 1 base to trimming and J lost 2 bases; unmatched junction nucleotides: 2. The germline V gene has CDR1 SGHVS and CDR2 FQNEAQ. This CDR3 has 15 residues. CDR3 region: CASSLVDRVTDTQYF. In DNA form, the CDR3 reads TGTGCCAGCAGCTTAGTGGACAGGGTCACAGATACGCAGTATTTT.

The rearrangement joins TRBV12-3 or TRBV12-4 to TRBJ2-3; 8 positions match TRBD2. The V and J ends lost 6 bases and 4 bases, in that order; junction bases with no gene match: 15. This CDR3 is built from 17 residues. CDR3 residues: CASSLGRGGFLADTQYF. CDR3 DNA: TGTGCCAGCAGCCTCGGCCGGGGGGGCTTCCTCGCAGATACGCAGTATTTT.

This clonotype was recorded many times. An end of the junction does not agree with germline; a read error may underlie this. This rearrangement joins TRBV5-1 to TRBJ2-5, with 7 bases identical to TRBD1. The CDR3 is 13 residues long. Germline-derived CDR1 and CDR2 are SGHRS and YFSETQ. CDR3 bases: TGTGCCAGCAGCCCGGGACAGCAAGAGACCCAGTACTTC. Amino acids: CASSPGQQETQYF.

This chain links TRBV15 with TRBJ2-3; D remains unclear. The CDR3 runs to 14 residues. Trimming stripped 3 bases from V and 2 bases from J, with 9 bases between. The germline V gene has CDR1 LNHNV and CDR2 YYDKDF (reference sequence). The chain's CDR3 is CATSRQGPTDTQYF. CDR3 coding DNA: TGTGCCACCAGCAGGCAAGGTCCCACAGATACGCAGTATTTT. Complete variable domain (other parts from reference TRBV15 and TRBJ2-3): DAMVIQNPRYQVTQFGKPVTLSCSQTLNHNVMYWYQQKSSQAPKLLFHYYDKDFNNEADTPDNFQSRRPNTSFCFLDIRSPGLGDTAMYLCATSRQGPTDTQYFGPGTRLTVL.

This clonotype was seen a handful of times. J is TRBJ2-7 and V is TRBV4-1; 8 bases map to TRBD2. Germline V gives CDR1 MGHRA, CDR2 YSYEKL. The CDR3 is 15 amino acids. V trimming: 0 bases; J trimming: 4 bases; junction bases outside the gene matches: 5. The CDR3 nucleotides read TGCGCCAGCAGCCAAGATAGCGGGGATCCTTACGAGCAGTACGTC. Translation: CASSQDSGDPYEQYV.

The chain links TRBV4-3 to TRBJ2-5; D uncertain. CDR1 is LGHNA, CDR2 YSLEER, per germline. The CDR3 loop spans 15 amino acids. The germline V and J ends were trimmed by 1 base and 5 bases, with 14 bases remaining between them. CDR3 nucleotide sequence: TGCGCCAGCAGCCAAGGCACGGGCGCCGGGGAGACCCAGTACTTC. This sequence encodes CASSQGTGAGETQYF.

The V gene is TRBV9, the J gene TRBJ2-3; 7 nucleotides match TRBD2. Looked up from germline, CDR1 is SGDLS and CDR2 is YYNGEE. This CDR3 is built from 16 residues. V trimming: 3 bases; J trimming: 6 bases; junction bases outside the gene matches: 13. CDR3 residues: CASSGPISGRGDTQYF. The DNA of the CDR3 is TGTGCCAGCAGCGGACCGATTAGCGGGCGAGGGGATACGCAGTATTTT. The complete variable domain, with remaining parts taken from reference TRBV9 and TRBJ2-3, reads DSGVTQTPKHLITATGQRVTLRCSPRSGDLSVYWYQQSLDQGLQFLIQYYNGEERAKGNILERFSAQQFPDLHSELNLSSLELGDSALYFCASSGPISGRGDTQYFGPGTRLTVL.

The chain joins TRBV6-5 to TRBJ2-3, with a possible D match to TRBD1 (6 bases). The CDR3 is 14 amino acids. The V gene's germline CDR1 is MNHEY and CDR2 SVGAGI. With 4 bases removed from V and 3 bases from J, the gap between germline ends came to 11 bases. The CDR3 reads CASSSSDRTDTQYF. For the CDR3, the DNA is TGTGCCAGCAGTTCGTCCGACAGGACAGATACGCAGTATTTT.

This clonotype was detected a few times. V gene TRBV7-2 combines with J gene TRBJ2-5; weak D call: TRBD2 (6 bases). The V end lost 5 bases, the J end lost 6 bases, and 19 bases lay between the germline ends. The CDR3 has 15 residues. CDR1 SGHTA and CDR2 FQGNSA come from the germline V gene. CDR3 region: CASSLVATSIQTQYF. The CDR3 bases are TGTGCCAGCAGCCTAGTGGCAACTAGCATCCAGACCCAGTACTTC.

V usage is TRBV28 and J usage is TRBJ1-2, with TRBD1 matching 9 bases. Looked up from germline, CDR1 is MDHEN and CDR2 is SYDVKM. J was trimmed by 12 bases and V by 5 bases; bases with no gene match: 4. The CDR3 consists of 11 residues. CDR3 DNA sequence: TGTGCCAGCAGTACCGGGACAGGGCACACCTTC. Protein: CASSTGTGHTF.

The chain combines TRBV2 with TRBJ2-1; 8 bases agree with TRBD1. The CDR3 sequence is 14 residues long. Germline V gene data show CDR1 as SNHLY and CDR2 as FYNNEI. The J segment lost 7 bases and the V segment lost 4 bases, leaving 6 bases of the junction unmatched. CDR3 DNA sequence: TGTGCCAGCAGTGTTCAGGGGGCGTTGAATGAGCAGTTCTTC. Translating it yields CASSVQGALNEQFF.

This clonotype was recorded a few times. V gene TRBV6-5 combines with J gene TRBJ1-1, with TRBD1 identical over 8 bases. V dropped 5 bases and J dropped 8; count of bases not matched to a gene: 7. The CDR3 extends over 13 amino acids. Germline CDR1 is MNHEY and CDR2 is SVGAGI. The CDR3 loop is CASSSPGDREAFF. The CDR3 region has the DNA TGTGCCAGCAGTAGTCCCGGGGACAGGGAAGCTTTCTTT.

This clonotype showed up just a few times. The rearrangement links TRBV20-1 to TRBJ2-7; a possible D gene is TRBD1 (5 bases). The CDR3 consists of 13 residues. Between the trimmed V and J ends, which lost 2 bases and 1 base, there was a span of 9 bases. Germline V gene data show CDR1 as DFQATT and CDR2 as SNEGSKA (reference sequence). DNA for the CDR3: TGCAGTGCTAGAAGGACACTATCCTACGAGCAGTACGTC. The encoded protein is CSARRTLSYEQYV.

This clonotype was counted a few times. The V call is TRBV7-9, the J call TRBJ1-6, with TRBD1 matching over 10 bases. The J segment lost 11 bases and the V segment lost 4 bases, leaving 14 bases of the junction unmatched. The CDR3 runs 17 residues. Germline V gene data show CDR1 as SEHNR and CDR2 as FQNEAQ (reference sequence). CDR3 bases: TGTGCCAGCAGCTGGGCTCCCCGCCAGGACAGGGGGGCACCCCTCCACTTT. Amino acids: CASSWAPRQDRGAPLHF. Complete variable domain (other parts from reference TRBV7-9 and TRBJ1-6): DTGVSQNPRHKITKRGQNVTFRCDPISEHNRLYWYRQTLGQGPEFLTYFQNEAQLEKSRLLSDRFSAERPKGSFSTLEIQRTEQGDSAMYLCASSWAPRQDRGAPLHFGNGTRLTVT.

This clonotype was counted ten times or more. The V gene is TRBV28, the J gene TRBJ2-7, with D maybe TRBD2 (5 bases). Germline assignment: CDR1 MDHEN and CDR2 SYDVKM. The CDR3 has 14 amino acids. The germline V and J ends were trimmed by 1 base and 5 bases, with 12 bases remaining between them. In DNA form, the CDR3 reads TGTGCCAGCAGTTTATCGCCTAGCCAAAACGAGCAGTACGTC. Protein product: CASSLSPSQNEQYV.